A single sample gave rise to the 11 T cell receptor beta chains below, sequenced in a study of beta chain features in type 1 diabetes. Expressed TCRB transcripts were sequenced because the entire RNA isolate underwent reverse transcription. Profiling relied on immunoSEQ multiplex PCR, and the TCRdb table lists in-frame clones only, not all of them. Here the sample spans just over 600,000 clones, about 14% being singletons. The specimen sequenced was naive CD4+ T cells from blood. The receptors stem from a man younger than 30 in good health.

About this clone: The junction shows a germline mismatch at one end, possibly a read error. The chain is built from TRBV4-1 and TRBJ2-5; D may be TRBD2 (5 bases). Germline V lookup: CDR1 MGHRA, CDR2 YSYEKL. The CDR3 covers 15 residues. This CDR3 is CASRQAYGLQETQYF. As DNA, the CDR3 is TGCGCCAGCAGACAAGCGTACGGACTCCAAGAGACCCAGTACTTC.

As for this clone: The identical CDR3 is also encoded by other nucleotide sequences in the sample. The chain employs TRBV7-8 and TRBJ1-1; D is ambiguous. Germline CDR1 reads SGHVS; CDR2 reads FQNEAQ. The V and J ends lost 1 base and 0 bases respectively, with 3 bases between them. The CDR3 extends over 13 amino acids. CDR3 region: CASSLDLNTEAFF. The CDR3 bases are TGTGCCAGCAGCTTAGATTTGAACACTGAAGCTTTCTTT.

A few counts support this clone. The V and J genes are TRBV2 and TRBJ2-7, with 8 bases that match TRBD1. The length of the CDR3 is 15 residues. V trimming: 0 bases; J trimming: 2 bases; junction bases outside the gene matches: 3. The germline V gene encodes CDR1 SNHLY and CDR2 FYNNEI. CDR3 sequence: CASSEATGGTYEQYF. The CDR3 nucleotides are TGTGCCAGCAGTGAAGCTACAGGGGGAACCTACGAGCAGTACTTC.

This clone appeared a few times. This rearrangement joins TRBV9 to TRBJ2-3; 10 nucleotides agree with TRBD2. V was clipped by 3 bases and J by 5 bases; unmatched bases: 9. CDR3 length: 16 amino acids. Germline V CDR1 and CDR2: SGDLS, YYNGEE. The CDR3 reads CASSEGRTSGGDTQYF. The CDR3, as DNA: TGTGCCAGCAGCGAAGGCCGGACTAGCGGAGGAGATACGCAGTATTTT.

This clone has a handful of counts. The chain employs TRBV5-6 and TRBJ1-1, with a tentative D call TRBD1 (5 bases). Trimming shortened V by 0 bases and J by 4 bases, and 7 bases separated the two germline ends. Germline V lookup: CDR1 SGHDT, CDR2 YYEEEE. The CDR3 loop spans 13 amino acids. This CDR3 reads CASSLGRGTEAFF. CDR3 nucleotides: TGTGCCAGCAGCTTGGGTAGGGGCACTGAAGCTTTCTTT.

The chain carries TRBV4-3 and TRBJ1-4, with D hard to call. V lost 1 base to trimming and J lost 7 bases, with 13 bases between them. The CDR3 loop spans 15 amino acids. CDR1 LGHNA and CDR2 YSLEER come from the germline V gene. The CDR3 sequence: CASSQGGGGSEKLFF. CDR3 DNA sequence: TGCGCCAGCAGCCAAGGAGGCGGCGGCAGTGAAAAACTGTTTTTT.

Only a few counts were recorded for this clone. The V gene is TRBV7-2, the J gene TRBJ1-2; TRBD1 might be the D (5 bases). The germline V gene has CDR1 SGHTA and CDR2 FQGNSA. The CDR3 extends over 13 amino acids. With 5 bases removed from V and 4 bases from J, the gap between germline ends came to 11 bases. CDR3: CASSPGDVYGYTF. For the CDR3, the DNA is TGTGCCAGCAGCCCGGGGGATGTCTATGGCTACACCTTC.

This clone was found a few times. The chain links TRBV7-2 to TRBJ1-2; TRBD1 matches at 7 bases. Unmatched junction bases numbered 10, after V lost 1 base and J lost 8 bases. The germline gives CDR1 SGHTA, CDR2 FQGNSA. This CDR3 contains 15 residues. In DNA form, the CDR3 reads TGTGCCAGCAGCTTAGGACAGGGAAACGCGGGAGGCTACACCTTC. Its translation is CASSLGQGNAGGYTF.

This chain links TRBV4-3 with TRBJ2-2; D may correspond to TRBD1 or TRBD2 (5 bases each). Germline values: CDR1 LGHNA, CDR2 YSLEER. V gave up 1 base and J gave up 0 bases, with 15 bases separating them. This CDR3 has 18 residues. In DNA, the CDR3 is TGCGCCAGCAGCCAAGCGGCAGGGAGTCTTCCGAACACCGGGGAGCTGTTTTTT. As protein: CASSQAAGSLPNTGELFF.

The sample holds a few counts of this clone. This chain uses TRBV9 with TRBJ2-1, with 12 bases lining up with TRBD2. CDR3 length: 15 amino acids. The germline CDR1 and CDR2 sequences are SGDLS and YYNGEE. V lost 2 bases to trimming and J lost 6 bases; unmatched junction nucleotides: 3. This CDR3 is CASSVGTSGPNEQFF. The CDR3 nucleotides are TGTGCCAGCAGCGTCGGGACTAGCGGGCCCAATGAGCAGTTCTTC.

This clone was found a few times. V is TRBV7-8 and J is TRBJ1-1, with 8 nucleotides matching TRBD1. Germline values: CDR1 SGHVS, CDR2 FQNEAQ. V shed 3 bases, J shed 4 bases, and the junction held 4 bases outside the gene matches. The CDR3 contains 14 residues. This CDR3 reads CASSFQTGVTEAFF. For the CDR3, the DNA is TGTGCCAGCAGCTTTCAGACAGGGGTCACTGAAGCTTTCTTT.